A single sample gave rise to the 12 T cell receptor beta chains below, sequenced in a study of vaccination effects on CD4 cells after COVID-19 (dated by TCRdb to between 2021 and 2022). The ViraFEST assay stimulated PBMC with viral peptide pools and then used TCR sequencing to identify antigen-specific CD4+ T cell clonotypes by expansion. After roughly 11 days of culture, CD4+ T cells were isolated with the EasySep CD4+ T cell isolation kit. PCR-confirmed SARS-CoV-2 infection had occurred in convalescent patients between March and December 2020, before the Alpha, Beta and Delta variants emerged in the United States. The protocol used for the library was the immunoSEQ multiplex PCR assay. As stored in TCRdb, this immuneACCESS dataset retains in-frame rearrangements with V and J assigned. A fraction of the clones does not appear; measured against another copy, unresolved V genes explain less than half of the discrepancy, and the remainder lacks a known reason. A total of more than 35,000 clones appear in this sample, 75% of them only once. Of the sample, under 30% is held by the ten largest clones.

Their target antigens are unknown. Here the sequenced sample was CD4+ T cells from PBMCs cultured with a peptide pool, taken before COVID-19 vaccination. The receptor source for this set is a human donor who had a prior SARS-CoV-2 infection.

V and J are TRBV3-1 (or the pseudogene TRBV3-2) and TRBJ1-1; TRBD1 aligns across 9 bases. The CDR3 is 15 amino acids. Germline V gene sequence: CDR1 LGHDT, CDR2 YNNKEL (reference sequence). V was pared by 4 bases and J by 11 bases, with 14 bases of the junction left unmatched. The DNA of the CDR3 is TGTGCCAGCAGCCCCGAGGGACAGGGCGTTGCGCGGGCTTTCTTT. Translating it yields CASSPEGQGVARAFF.

This clone was seen a single time. V is TRBV5-6 and J is TRBJ1-6, with D perhaps matching TRBD1 (5 bases). Looked up from germline, CDR1 is SGHDT and CDR2 is YYEEEE. Trimming removed 4 bases from V and 8 bases from J, with 13 bases in between. This CDR3 comprises 14 residues. The CDR3 reads CASSRRDWDSPLHF. The CDR3 nucleotides read TGTGCCAGCAGCCGCCGGGACTGGGATTCACCCCTCCACTTT.

The chain recombines TRBV9 with TRBJ1-4, with D maybe TRBD1 (6 bases). CDR3 length equals 15 residues. Trimming left V 0 bases short and J 3 bases short, with 9 bases between. CDR1 and CDR2 (germline): SGDLS, YYNGEE. The CDR3 loop reads CASSVDRGPNEKLFF. DNA for the CDR3: TGTGCCAGCAGCGTAGATCGGGGGCCTAATGAAAAACTGTTTTTT. Together with reference TRBV9 and TRBJ1-4, the CDR3 gives the full variable domain: DSGVTQTPKHLITATGQRVTLRCSPRSGDLSVYWYQQSLDQGLQFLIQYYNGEERAKGNILERFSAQQFPDLHSELNLSSLELGDSALYFCASSVDRGPNEKLFFGSGTQLSVL.

This chain joins TRBV5-1 and TRBJ2-2, with 8 bases lining up with TRBD1. V lost 1 base and J lost 7; bases outside the gene matches: 6. The length of the CDR3 is 15 residues. Germline V CDR1 and CDR2: SGHRS, YFSETQ. CDR3 nucleotide sequence: TGCGCCAGCAGCTTGCCAGGACAGGGTATCGGGGAGCTGTTTTTT. Its translation is CASSLPGQGIGELFF.

The chain combines TRBV10-3 with TRBJ1-5, with D hard to call. Germline CDR1 reads ENHRY; CDR2 reads SYGVKD. The CDR3 has 15 amino acids. V was cut by 6 bases and J by 0 bases, with 12 bases left in between. This CDR3 is CAIRAEQNSNQPQHF. CDR3 nucleotide sequence: TGTGCCATCAGGGCGGAACAGAATAGCAATCAGCCCCAGCATTTT.

The rearrangement joins TRBV10-3 to TRBJ2-5; D may be TRBD1 or TRBD2 (5 bases each). Germline CDR1 ENHRY, CDR2 SYGVKD. V lost 6 bases, J lost 5 bases, and 16 bases lay in between. The CDR3 is made up of 14 amino acids. The CDR3 DNA sequence: TGTGCCATCAGCCGGGACCCAGCTTCGGAGACCCAGTACTTC. Amino acids: CAISRDPASETQYF.

The chain has TRBV5-4 and TRBJ1-2; D is unclear. The V end lost 1 base, the J end lost 0 bases, and 4 bases lay between the germline ends. The CDR3 consists of 13 residues. CDR1 and CDR2 (germline): SGHNT, YYREEE (reference sequence). Here the CDR3 DNA reads TGTGCCAGCAGCTTGTTCGCTAACTATGGCTACACCTTC. Protein: CASSLFANYGYTF. Full variable domain (missing parts from reference TRBV5-4 and TRBJ1-2): ETGVTQSPTHLIKTRGQQVTLRCSSQSGHNTVSWYQQALGQGPQFIFQYYREEENGRGNFPPRFSGLQFPNYSSELNVNALELDDSALYLCASSLFANYGYTFGSGTRLTVV.

V and J are TRBV2 and TRBJ2-6; D is undetermined. V was shortened by 1 base and J by 0 bases, with 7 bases between the two germline ends. The CDR3 consists of 16 residues. CDR1 and CDR2 (germline): SNHLY, FYNNEI. The CDR3 DNA is TGTGCCAGCAGTGAAGGTCAAGACTCTGGGGCCAACGTCCTGACTTTC. Translated, it gives CASSEGQDSGANVLTF.

The CDR3: CASSVARTGGGGANVLTF. CDR3 DNA: TGTGCCAGCAGCGTCGCCAGGACAGGGGGCGGTGGGGCCAACGTCCTGACTTTC. V and J are TRBV9 and TRBJ2-6, with 11 bases lining up with TRBD1. There are 18 residues in the CDR3. Germline V lookup: CDR1 SGDLS, CDR2 YYNGEE. V lost 2 bases and J lost 3; bases outside the gene matches: 7.

The chain uses TRBV2 and TRBJ1-5; the D gene is possibly TRBD1 (5 bases). The CDR3 length is 15 residues. Germline CDR1 reads SNHLY; CDR2 reads FYNNEI. V was trimmed by 5 bases and J by 0 bases, leaving 11 bases between them. CDR3 protein: CASSPTEYSNQPQHF. In DNA, the CDR3 is TGTGCCAGCAGTCCGACAGAGTATAGCAATCAGCCCCAGCATTTT.

The V gene is TRBV28, the J gene TRBJ2-7; 8 bases fit TRBD2. This CDR3 region has 18 residues. Germline V CDR1 and CDR2: MDHEN, SYDVKM. V was pared by 6 bases and J by 2 bases, with 18 bases of the junction left unmatched. The CDR3 here is CASSPSTSGRGAAYEQYF. The CDR3 DNA follows: TGTGCCAGCAGCCCCTCGACAAGCGGGAGAGGGGCAGCCTACGAGCAGTACTTC. The variable domain in full, with the rest retrieved from reference TRBV28 and TRBJ2-7, is DVKVTQSSRYLVKRTGEKVFLECVQDMDHENMFWYRQDPGLGLRLIYFSYDVKMKEKGDIPEGYSVSREKKERFSLILESASTNQTSMYLCASSPSTSGRGAAYEQYFGPGTRLTVT.

V and J are TRBV7-9 and TRBJ1-1; D possibly corresponds to TRBD1 (5 bases). The V gene lost 2 bases and the J gene lost 6 bases, with 7 bases spanning the gap. This CDR3 is built from 12 residues. CDR1 is SEHNR, CDR2 FQNEAQ, per germline (reference sequence). In DNA, the CDR3 is TGTGCCAGCAGCTTATCAGGGCCTGAAGCTTTCTTT. Amino acid sequence: CASSLSGPEAFF. Combining the CDR3 with reference TRBV7-9 and TRBJ1-1 gives the whole variable domain DTGVSQNPRHKITKRGQNVTFRCDPISEHNRLYWYRQTLGQGPEFLTYFQNEAQLEKSRLLSDRFSAERPKGSFSTLEIQRTEQGDSAMYLCASSLSGPEAFFGQGTRLTVV.